This TCR beta chain comes out of a study of T-cell memory formation after mild COVID-19 (dated by TCRdb to 2020 to 2023). With regard to the full study: TCR sequence clusters from the two donors were largely donor specific. In a couple of donors, T-cell clones that expanded and contracted after mild COVID-19 were tracked by sequencing TCRalpha and TCRbeta repertoires over time. Two young, previously healthy adult volunteers, one female and one male, were included in the cohort.

What the authors observed across the whole study: Some responding clones were found in pre-infection memory, which suggests that pre-existing cross-reactive memory T cells took part in the SARS-CoV-2 response. The study included only two mild cases, and larger cohorts that include severe cases with pre-infection samples were judged to be necessary. SARS-CoV-2 specificity was not confirmed for the second-wave clones peaking on day 37. Contracting CD4+ clones were found mainly in CM and EM memory subsets, while CD8+ clones were enriched in EMRA. Clones that contracted from day 15 to 85 showed balanced CD4/CD8 phenotypes, whereas a second wave of clones that expanded from day 15 to 37 leaned towards CD4+.

The CDR3 holds 15 amino acids from the cysteine to the valine. The entry retains the CDR3 DNA only, 45 bases that are in frame from base 1. Reads for this sample came from an Illumina NovaSeq 6000. TCRalpha and TCRbeta cDNA libraries were constructed by 5'RACE with constant-segment primers, with sample barcodes and unique molecular identifiers being introduced. Trizol reagent was used to extract RNA from every sample. Library amplification was performed in two PCR steps, and a second sample barcode and Illumina TruSeq adapters were introduced in the second step. Sequencing of libraries was performed on an Illumina NovaSeq with 2 x 150 bp paired-end reads. Under the source paper's analysis protocol: With migec v1.2.7, reads were demultiplexed and then collapsed into UMI-guided consensus sequences. Using mixcr v2.1.11, UMI consensuses were aligned to TRA and TRB V and J templates and then assembled into clonotypes. A clonotype was counted as expanded or contracted only when both edgeR and NoisET called the clonotype significant, with the noise models trained on biological replicates. For edgeR calls, the thresholds were a false discovery rate-adjusted p below 0.01 and a log2 fold-change of 1. As an exploratory analysis of dynamics, max-normalized trajectories of the 1000 most abundant clonotypes were examined by PCA with hierarchical clustering. Separately sequenced CD4+ and CD8+ repertoires were used to assign a CD4 or CD8 phenotype to each responding clone. Through fastp at Q25 and MiXCR, TCRdb rebuilt clones from the public reads, retaining in-frame beta chains. Each record represents a unique CDR3 protein, reported with the most common genes and DNA among its rows. TCRdb's processing, not the authors', yielded these V and J calls. The sample includes more than 250,000 distinct CDR3 sequences, with 16% observed a single time. The ten biggest clones cover around 23% of the sample.

As regards this clonotype: Its antigen is unknown. Base qualities are not at hand, and no much larger clone is one base apart.

Ficoll-Paque density gradient centrifugation was used to isolate PBMCs. Sequencing used PBMCs or a T cell subset sorted from them (not recorded which). This receptor chain uses TRBV21-1 and TRBJ2-7; the table's D call TRBD1 went unverified against the DNA. TRBV21-1 is marked as a pseudogene. The receptor's source is a man in his late teens or twenties who had mild COVID-19 (a few samples of this study predate the infection). The sample titles of this study are shuffled in the database, so cell type and time point are left out; the donor was told from shared clones. The nucleotide sequence is TGTGCCAGCACTTGGTGGAGGGGGCTATCCTACGAGCAGTACGTC. This is translated as CASTWWRGLSYEQYV.